The clone carrying this T cell receptor beta chain has a count of ten or more. Antigen: not known. This record belongs to a study of T-cell reconstitution after alpha-beta-depleted transplantation in children. The germline V gene has CDR1 SGHTA and CDR2 FQGNSA. The V end was cut by 2 bases, the J end by 6 bases, with 7 bases between. The CDR3 totals 12 residues. Unique molecular identifiers were used in preparing the TCRbeta library. TCRdb analysed the PCR reads with MiXCR anew, one entry per CDR3 protein. Of roughly 400,000 distinct CDR3 sequences in the sample, 43% are singletons; the top ten hold roughly 27%. The study's findings and limits: The authors attributed T-cell counts and diversity one year after transplant mostly to newly produced T cells.

The specimen was PBMCs, collected before TCRalphabeta/CD19-depleted stem cell transplant. The TCR sequence derives from a girl aged 2-10 years with aplastic anemia, due to receive a stem cell transplant. V is TRBV7-2 and J is TRBJ2-5; D is uncertain. As DNA, the CDR3 is TGTGCCAGCAGCTTAAATAGACAGACCCAGTACTTC. Translated, it gives CASSLNRQTQYF. Full variable domain (outside the CDR3, taken from reference TRBV7-2 and TRBJ2-5): GAGVSQSPSNKVTEKGKDVELRCDPISGHTALYWYRQSLGQGLEFLIYFQGNSAPDKSGLPSDRFSAERTGGSVSTLTIQRTQQEDSAVYLCASSLNRQTQYFGPGTRLLVL.